Below, 18 T cell receptor beta chains from the same sample are listed, as sequenced in a study of monozygotic twins with inflammatory bowel disease. TCRdb re-called the 5' RACE reads and shows each CDR3 protein once, DNA omitted. The clone table shows around 230,000 distinct CDR3 sequences, with the ten largest holding roughly 1.5%. Sequences were obtained from blood. All receptors come from a human donor with ulcerative colitis or Crohn's disease, or a healthy co-twin of an affected twin (not recorded which).

The gene calls are TRBV11-2 and TRBJ1-6. Germline assignment: CDR1 SGHAT and CDR2 FQNNGV. The CDR3 sequence is 13 residues long. The CDR3 here is CASTSRWNSPLHF.

The chain is built from TRBV7-2 and TRBJ1-1; TCRdb reports TRBD1, a call that lacks DNA to check it against. The CDR3 has 14 amino acids. Germline V gene lookup returns CDR1 SGHTA and CDR2 FQGNSA. This chain's CDR3 is CASSLRKGASEAFF.

The chain carries TRBV5-1 and TRBJ2-3. The germline V gene encodes CDR1 SGHRS and CDR2 YFSETQ. The CDR3 is 14 amino acids. The CDR3 loop is CASSFVGFTDTQYF.

The genes are TRBV11-2 and TRBJ1-1. The CDR3 has 12 amino acids. Per germline, CDR1 SGHAT and CDR2 FQNNGV. The CDR3 sequence: CASSFDATEAFF.

This sequence joins TRBV24-1 and TRBJ2-5; TCRdb returns TRBD2, unconfirmable since there is no DNA. CDR3 length equals 16 residues. Germline CDR1 reads KGHDR; CDR2 reads SFDVKD. The chain's CDR3 is CATSDSSGGAQETQYF.

V gene TRBV3-1 combines with J gene TRBJ2-5. Germline values: CDR1 LGHDT, CDR2 YNNKEL (reference sequence). The CDR3 sequence is 16 residues long. The chain's CDR3 is CASSPVAYSYQETQYF.

J is TRBJ2-2 and V is TRBV5-1. Germline V gene lookup returns CDR1 SGHRS and CDR2 YFSETQ. The CDR3 length is 13 residues. This chain's CDR3 is CASSLTETGELFF.

The chain employs TRBV5-1 and TRBJ2-6. The CDR3 contains 15 residues. Germline CDR1 and CDR2: SGHRS and YFSETQ. The CDR3 sequence: CASSPTGPGANVLTF.

The rearrangement joins TRBV20-1 to TRBJ1-1; TCRdb's D call, TRBD1, is unchecked because there is no DNA. CDR3 size: 15 residues. The germline CDR1 and CDR2 sequences are DFQATT and SNEGSKA (reference sequence). CDR3 sequence: CSARTTGLRGTEAFF.

The genes are TRBV10-3 and TRBJ1-1; TCRdb's D gene call, TRBD1, goes unchecked for lack of DNA. The CDR3 totals 13 residues. CDR1 ENHRY and CDR2 SYGVKD come from the germline V gene. The CDR3 protein is CAIRLEGDTEAFF.

The gene calls are TRBV19 and TRBJ2-5. The CDR3 length is 15 residues. Germline CDR1 reads LNHDA; CDR2 reads SQIVND (reference sequence). CDR3 amino acids: CASSIFGGIQETQYF.

This chain links TRBV6-6 with TRBJ2-7; there is no DNA to check the TCRdb D call of TRBD2. Looked up from germline, CDR1 is MNHNY and CDR2 is SVGAGI (reference sequence). The CDR3 has 12 amino acids. The CDR3 region is CASRTGGNEQYF.

The V gene is TRBV12-3 or TRBV12-4, the J gene TRBJ1-1; the TRBD1 assignment by TCRdb is unverifiable without DNA. This CDR3 contains 12 residues. This CDR3 is CASLYTGAGAFF.

The chain has TRBV24-1 and TRBJ2-5; TCRdb indicates TRBD2, and absent DNA this call remains unverified. This CDR3 has 14 residues. Germline-derived CDR1 and CDR2 are KGHDR and SFDVKD. CDR3 residues: CATSGDGIRETQYF.

V and J are TRBV18 and TRBJ1-5; TCRdb calls TRBD1, which cannot be checked without DNA. CDR1 and CDR2 (germline): KGHSH, LQKENI. This CDR3 is 16 amino acids long. CDR3 in amino acids: CASSPEAGLSNQPQHF.

This rearrangement joins TRBV7-6 to TRBJ1-4. The CDR3 is 14 amino acids. Per germline, CDR1 SGHVS and CDR2 FNYEAQ. This chain's CDR3 is CASSFSPTNEKLFF.

This chain links TRBV9 with TRBJ2-5; TCRdb lists TRBD2, though no DNA is available to test this call. The CDR3 contains 16 residues. The V gene's germline CDR1 is SGDLS and CDR2 YYNGEE. CDR3 protein: CASSPHSPRPQETQYF.

The rearrangement uses TRBV27 and TRBJ1-1. CDR1 is MNHEY, CDR2 SMNVEV, per germline (reference sequence). This CDR3 has 15 amino acids. Here the CDR3 reads CASSPFIKRGTEAFF.